A selection of T cell receptor beta chains follows, all from one sample in a study of blood T cell repertoires in COVID-19. Generated by immunoSEQ multiplex PCR, the TCRdb table keeps only in-frame clones and is missing some. The sample consists of approximately 90,000 clones, around 85% of them appearing once. Sequencing was done on a sample of peripheral blood. These receptors were obtained from a human donor in a cohort sampled during active COVID-19. CDR3s include the opening cysteine and the closing phenylalanine or tryptophan. Fields, in order: D gene, J gene, V gene, clone size, CDR3 DNA, CDR3 protein. D genes are given only for firm matches. Size tells how often a clone was seen (once, few, many) or the class of an expanded clone, and some rows leave it out.

>TRBD2|TRBJ2-7|TRBV6-2/TRBV6-3|NA
TGTGCCAGCAGTAATGGACTAGCCTACGAGCAGTACTTC
CASSNGLAYEQYF
>NA|TRBJ1-6|TRBV30|NA
TGTGCCTGGAGACTATTGACGGTGAATTCACCCCTCCACTTT
CAWRLLTVNSPLHF
>TRBD1|TRBJ2-1|TRBV7-2|NA
TGTGCCAGCAGCCGCGGACAGGGGTCCTACAATGAGCAGTTCTTC
CASSRGQGSYNEQFF
>NA|TRBJ1-1|TRBV4-3|NA
TGCGCCAGCAGCCAAGATCAGGACAGAGTGAACACTGAAGCTTTCTTT
CASSQDQDRVNTEAFF
>NA|TRBJ2-3|TRBV6-4|NA
TGTGCCAGCAGTGACCCAGGGAATGGAGGGATTAAGACAGATACGCAGTATTTT
CASSDPGNGGIKTDTQYF
>NA|TRBJ2-7|TRBV6-2/TRBV6-3|NA
TGTGCCAGCAGCCCCCACAGAGACCACTACGAGCAGTACTTC
CASSPHRDHYEQYF
>NA|TRBJ2-1|TRBV27|NA
TGTGCCAGCAGTTTCGTCGCGACAGAGAACAATGAGCAGTTCTTC
CASSFVATENNEQFF
>NA|TRBJ1-5|TRBV2|NA
TGTGCCAGCAGTAGGAGGGGAGATCAGCCCCAGCATTTT
CASSRRGDQPQHF
>NA|TRBJ2-3|TRBV4-3|NA
TGCGCCAGCAGCCAAGAGCCCAGCGCGTCTACTAGCACAGATACGCAGTATTTT
CASSQEPSASTSTDTQYF
>NA|TRBJ1-5|TRBV21-1|NA
TGTGCCAGCACCCCCAGGGGACAGGGGTGGAAGGGCAATCAGCCCCAGCATTTT
CASTPRGQGWKGNQPQHF
>NA|TRBJ1-4|TRBV5-4|NA
TGTGCCAGCAGCTCAGCTAAGGGAGATGAAAAACTGTTTTTT
CASSSAKGDEKLFF
>TRBD2|TRBJ2-5|TRBV2|NA
TGTGCCAGCAGTGGACTAGCGGGAGGCAGGGAGACCCAGTACTTC
CASSGLAGGRETQYF
>TRBD2|TRBJ2-1|TRBV29-1|NA
TGCAGCGCCGGACGGGCTAGCGGGATGGCACATGAGCAGTTCTTC
CSAGRASGMAHEQFF
>TRBD1|TRBJ2-7|TRBV11-2|NA
TGTGCCAGCAGCACAGGGGTCAGGCAGTACTTC
CASSTGVRQYF
>TRBD2|TRBJ2-5|TRBV9|NA
TGTGCCAGCAGCGTAGGCGTCGGCGGGGGGGACCAAGAGACCCAGTACTTC
CASSVGVGGGDQETQYF
>TRBD1|TRBJ2-3|TRBV7-3|NA
TGTGCCAGCAGCTACCGGACAGGAATTACAGATACGCAGTATTTT
CASSYRTGITDTQYF
>TRBD2|TRBJ2-5|TRBV3-1/TRBV3-2|few
TGTGCCAGCAGCCCTAGCCGGGGGGAGGGGTTAGGAGAGACCCAGTACTTC
CASSPSRGEGLGETQYF
>TRBD1|TRBJ1-2|TRBV9|NA
TGTGCCAGCAGCGCACGACAGGGGGCGAATGGCTACACCTTC
CASSARQGANGYTF
>NA|TRBJ2-5|TRBV4-2|NA
TGTGCCAGCAGCCAAGGCCGGGAAGAGACCCAGTACTTC
CASSQGREETQYF
>TRBD1|TRBJ2-7|TRBV3-1/TRBV3-2|NA
TGTGCCAGCAGCCCTTACTTACTGGGGACAGGGGGCGATGAGCAGTACTTC
CASSPYLLGTGGDEQYF
>TRBD2|TRBJ2-2|TRBV7-2|NA
TGTGCCAGCAGCTTGACTAGCCCACTCACCGGGGAGCTGTTTTTT
CASSLTSPLTGELFF
>NA|TRBJ2-1|TRBV11-2|NA
TGTGCCAGCAGCTTATTCCGGGGAAGTTACAATGAGCAGTTCTTC
CASSLFRGSYNEQFF
>NA|TRBJ2-5|TRBV11-2|NA
TGTGCCAGCAGCTTAAGCGGAGGGAGAGAGACCCAGTACTTC
CASSLSGGRETQYF
>NA|TRBJ1-5|TRBV7-9|NA
TGTGCCAGCAGGTCCGACGGGTCGCCCCAGCATTTT
CASRSDGSPQHF